This T cell receptor (beta chain) was documented in a study of naive and memory T cell subsets. This clonotype occurred once. Alpha and beta libraries were amplified separately from the second PCR onward. CD8 T cells were positively selected from what remained after CD4 positive selection. Four subsets defined by CD45RA and CD27 were sorted after CD3, CD4, CD8 and live/dead staining. Two oligonucleotides, mixed equimolar, formed the beta constant-region primer covering TRBC1 and TRBC2. Ligated cDNA was amplified by four rounds of PCR with nested alpha and beta constant-region primers and SP2. TCRdb recomputed calls from the UMI-ligation and nested PCR reads with MiXCR, one row per CDR3 protein. The sample contains 95,000 to 150,000 distinct CDR3 sequences, about 36% of which appear only once. After removal of 4 bases from V and 14 bases from J, the junction contained 12 bases not matched to a gene. The germline CDR1 and CDR2 sequences are SEHNR and FQNEAQ (reference sequence). The CDR3 totals 15 residues.

Sequencing was performed on central memory CD4+ T cells from blood. The rearrangement links TRBV7-9 to TRBJ1-6; the match to TRBD1 covers 9 bases. The clonotype comes from a human donor in good health. CDR3 sequence: CASSSGQGTPRTLHF. The DNA for the CDR3 is TGTGCCAGCAGCTCCGGACAGGGGACACCTAGGACCCTCCACTTT.